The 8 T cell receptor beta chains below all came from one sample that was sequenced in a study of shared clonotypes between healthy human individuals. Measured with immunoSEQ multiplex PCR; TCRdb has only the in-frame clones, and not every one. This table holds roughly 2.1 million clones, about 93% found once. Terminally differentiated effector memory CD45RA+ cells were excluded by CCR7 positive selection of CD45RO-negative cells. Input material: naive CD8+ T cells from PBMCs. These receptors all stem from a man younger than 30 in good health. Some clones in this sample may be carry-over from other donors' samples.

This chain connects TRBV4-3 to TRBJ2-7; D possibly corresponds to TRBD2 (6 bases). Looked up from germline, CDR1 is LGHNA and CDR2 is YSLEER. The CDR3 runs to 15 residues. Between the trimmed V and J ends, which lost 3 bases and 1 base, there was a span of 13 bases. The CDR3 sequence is CASSQDRDFSYEQYF. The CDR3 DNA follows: TGCGCCAGCAGCCAGGACCGGGACTTTTCCTACGAGCAGTACTTC.

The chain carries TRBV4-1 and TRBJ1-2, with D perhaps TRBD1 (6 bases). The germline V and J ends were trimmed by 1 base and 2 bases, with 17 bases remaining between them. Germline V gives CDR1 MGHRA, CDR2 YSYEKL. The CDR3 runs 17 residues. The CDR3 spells CASSQVGSRGVNYGYTF. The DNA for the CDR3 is TGCGCCAGCAGCCAAGTTGGAAGCAGGGGCGTAAACTATGGCTACACCTTC.

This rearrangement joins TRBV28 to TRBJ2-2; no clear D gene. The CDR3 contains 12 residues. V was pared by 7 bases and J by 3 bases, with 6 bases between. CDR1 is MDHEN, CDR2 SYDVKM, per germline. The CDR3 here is CASNYDTGELFF. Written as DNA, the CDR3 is TGTGCCAGCAACTACGACACCGGGGAGCTGTTTTTT.

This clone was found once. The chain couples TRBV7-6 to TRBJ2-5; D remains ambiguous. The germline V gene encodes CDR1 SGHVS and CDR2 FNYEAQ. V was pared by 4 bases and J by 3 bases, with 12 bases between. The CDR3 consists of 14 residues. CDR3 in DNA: TGTGCCAGCAGCTATTCTTACCGGAAAGAGACCCAGTACTTC. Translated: CASSYSYRKETQYF. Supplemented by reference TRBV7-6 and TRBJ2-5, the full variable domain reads GAGVSQSPRYKVTKRGQDVALRCDPISGHVSLYWYRQALGQGPEFLTYFNYEAQQDKSGLPNDRFSAERPEGSISTLTIQRTEQRDSAMYRCASSYSYRKETQYFGPGTRLLVL.

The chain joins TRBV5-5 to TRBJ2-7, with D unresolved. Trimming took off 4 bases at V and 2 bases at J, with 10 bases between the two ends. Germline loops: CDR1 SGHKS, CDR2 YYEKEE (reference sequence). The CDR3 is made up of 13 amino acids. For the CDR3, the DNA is TGTGCCAGCAGCCTGCTTATTACCTACGAGCAGTACTTC. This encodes CASSLLITYEQYF.

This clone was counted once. The CDR3 coding sequence is TGTGCCAGCAGCAGGGCTTACGATGGCTACACCTTC. It translates to CASSRAYDGYTF. The genes are TRBV16 and TRBJ1-2; D gene unclear. Germline lookup yields CDR1 KGHSY and CDR2 FQNENV. This CDR3 region has 12 residues. Trimming removed 5 bases from V and 6 bases from J, with 10 bases in between. The variable domain in full, with the rest retrieved from reference TRBV16 and TRBJ1-2, is GEEVAQTPKHLVRGEGQKAKLYCAPIKGHSYVFWYQQVLKNEFKFLISFQNENVFDETGMPKERFSAKCLPNSPCSLEIQATKLEDSAVYFCASSRAYDGYTFGSGTRLTVV.

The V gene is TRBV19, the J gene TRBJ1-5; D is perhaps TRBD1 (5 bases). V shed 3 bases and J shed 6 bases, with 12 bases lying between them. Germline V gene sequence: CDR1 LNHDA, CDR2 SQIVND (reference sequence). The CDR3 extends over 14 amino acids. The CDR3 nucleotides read TGTGCCAGTAGTATCGCAGGGCCGGTTCAGCCCCAGCATTTT. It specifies CASSIAGPVQPQHF.

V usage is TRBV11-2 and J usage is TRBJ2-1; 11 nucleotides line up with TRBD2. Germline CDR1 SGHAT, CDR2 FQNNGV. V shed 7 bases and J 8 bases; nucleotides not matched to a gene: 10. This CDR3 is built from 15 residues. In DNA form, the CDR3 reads TGTGCCAGCACCATCTATAGCGGGAGGGCCTATGAGCAGTTCTTC. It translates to CASTIYSGRAYEQFF.